Shown below are 20 T cell receptor beta chains from a single sample sequenced in a study of cytomegalovirus exposure and HLA in healthy donors. The PCR had 60 Vbeta and 13 Jbeta primers. Assay used: immunoSEQ multiplex PCR; TCRdb lists only in-frame clones, some missing. The sample lists about 200,000 clones, 70% to 80% occurring once. Sequences were obtained from PBMCs. These receptors were taken from a woman aged 25 to 39 in good health and CMV-seropositive.

The chain recombines TRBV7-6 with TRBJ2-3; D ambiguous. CDR3 size: 13 residues. Germline loops: CDR1 SGHVS, CDR2 FNYEAQ. Trimming shortened V by 1 base and J by 5 bases, and 7 bases separated the two germline ends. CDR3 region: CASSLVSLDTQYF. CDR3 in DNA: TGTGCCAGCAGCTTAGTTTCTCTAGATACGCAGTATTTT.

Note on this clone: Other nucleotide sequences in the sample specify the same CDR3. The rearrangement uses TRBV27 and TRBJ1-6; D remains ambiguous. In germline, CDR1 is MNHEY, CDR2 SMNVEV (reference sequence). V lost 3 bases, J lost 6 bases, and 3 bases lay in between. The CDR3 totals 12 residues. CDR3 region: CASSFSNSPLHF. DNA for the CDR3: TGTGCCAGCAGTTTCTCTAATTCACCCCTCCACTTT.

The CDR3 nucleotides read TGTGCCTCTGAACGGTTTTCATTTTCCTACGAGCAGTACTTC. Translated: CASERFSFSYEQYF. This rearrangement joins TRBV6-6 to TRBJ2-7, with D uncertain. The CDR3 has 14 amino acids. Trimming shortened V by 11 bases and J by 1 base, and 18 bases separated the two germline ends. Germline assignment: CDR1 MNHNY and CDR2 SVGAGI (reference sequence).

This chain uses TRBV11-2 with TRBJ2-2; a possible D gene is TRBD1 (6 bases). Trimming took 0 bases from V and 6 from J, leaving 20 bases between them. CDR3 length: 18 residues. Germline V gives CDR1 SGHAT, CDR2 FQNNGV. CDR3 region: CASSLEFTGTPGPGELFF. The CDR3 DNA is TGTGCCAGCAGCTTAGAATTTACCGGGACACCGGGACCCGGGGAGCTGTTTTTT.

This clone came up a few times. This chain links TRBV5-1 with TRBJ1-2; a weak D match, TRBD1 (5 bases). The CDR3 runs 14 residues. V gave up 4 bases and J gave up 4 bases, with 14 bases separating them. Germline V gene data show CDR1 as SGHRS and CDR2 as YFSETQ. Here the CDR3 DNA reads TGCGCCAGCAGCATTGACAGTGAGTCCTATGGCTACACCTTC. It specifies CASSIDSESYGYTF.

The V gene is TRBV6-1, the J gene TRBJ2-7; 7 positions agree with TRBD1. CDR3 length: 14 residues. With 6 bases clipped from V and 0 bases from J, the junction kept 5 bases outside the gene matches. Germline loops: CDR1 MNHNS, CDR2 SASEGT. As DNA, the CDR3 is TGTGCCAGCAGGGGGACAGTAAGCTCCTACGAGCAGTACTTC. It translates to CASRGTVSSYEQYF.

This clone showed up just once. The gene calls are TRBV10-3 and TRBJ1-2, with TRBD1 matching over 7 bases. The CDR3 is 18 residues long. Per germline, CDR1 ENHRY and CDR2 SYGVKD. J gave up 0 bases and V 3 bases, and 13 bases lay outside the gene matches. The CDR3: CAISDQGQNVPANYGYTF. In DNA form, the CDR3 reads TGTGCCATCAGTGACCAGGGACAGAACGTCCCAGCTAACTATGGCTACACCTTC.

The J gene is TRBJ2-5, the V gene TRBV5-1; TRBD1 matches 8 bases. The CDR3 spans 13 residues. CDR1 is SGHRS and CDR2 is YFSETQ in the germline V gene. The V and J ends lost 1 base and 4 bases, in that order; junction bases with no gene match: 0. The CDR3 DNA sequence: TGCGCCAGCAGCTTGCAGGGGGCAGAGACCCAGTACTTC. Its translation is CASSLQGAETQYF.

V and J are TRBV5-1 and TRBJ1-2; D gene unclear. CDR3 length equals 13 residues. Germline V gene sequence: CDR1 SGHRS, CDR2 YFSETQ. Trimming removed 4 bases from V and 5 bases from J, with 12 bases in between. The CDR3 loop reads CASSPMGPYGYTF. The CDR3 DNA follows: TGCGCCAGCAGCCCCATGGGCCCTTATGGCTACACCTTC.

As DNA, the CDR3 is TGTGCCAGCAGGGAGGGGGCGGGCTACGAGCAGTACTTC. Protein: CASREGAGYEQYF. This chain links TRBV6-1 with TRBJ2-5, with D possibly TRBD1 on 7 matching bases. Judging by the DNA end, TRBJ2-7 fits better; the J call may be wrong. The CDR3 consists of 13 residues. Germline CDR1 reads MNHNS; CDR2 reads SASEGT.

This clone was seen a few times. J is TRBJ1-1 and V is TRBV6-5, with a possible D match to TRBD1 (6 bases). Germline V gene data show CDR1 as MNHEY and CDR2 as SVGAGI. The CDR3 spans 11 residues. The V gene lost 7 bases and the J gene lost 6 bases, with 9 bases spanning the gap. CDR3 coding DNA: TGTGCCAGCAATCAGGGGTCTGAAGCTTTCTTT. Its translation is CASNQGSEAFF.

The chain carries TRBV6-6 and TRBJ2-2, with a weak D call TRBD1 (6 bases). The CDR3 is 12 amino acids. Per germline, CDR1 MNHNY and CDR2 SVGAGI (reference sequence). Trimming shortened V by 8 bases and J by 6 bases, and 10 bases separated the two germline ends. The CDR3: CASHHRAGELFF. The CDR3 DNA is TGTGCCAGCCACCACAGGGCCGGGGAGCTGTTTTTT.

This chain links TRBV11-3 with TRBJ2-1, with 8 bases matching TRBD2. The CDR3 loop spans 15 amino acids. The junction had 3 bases not matched to a gene; V was cut back by 5 bases and J by 0 bases. The germline CDR1 and CDR2 sequences are SGHNT and YENEEA. The CDR3 here is CASSQRGSSYNEQFF. DNA for the CDR3: TGTGCCAGCAGCCAGCGGGGGAGCTCCTACAATGAGCAGTTCTTC.

This chain joins TRBV5-1 and TRBJ2-3, with TRBD2 matching 8 bases. Trimming removed 1 base from V and 4 bases from J; junction bases left unmatched: 5. The CDR3 runs 15 residues. Per the germline V gene, CDR1 is SGHRS and CDR2 is YFSETQ. DNA of the CDR3: TGCGCCAGCAGCTTGACGGGAGGGGATGCAGATACGCAGTATTTT. It translates to CASSLTGGDADTQYF.

The V and J genes are TRBV5-4 and TRBJ2-7; TRBD2 aligns across 9 bases. There are 15 residues in the CDR3. Germline-derived CDR1 and CDR2 are SGHNT and YYREEE (reference sequence). V was pared by 4 bases and J by 5 bases, with 10 bases of the junction left unmatched. The CDR3 is CASSPLSGSNDEQYF. Written as DNA, the CDR3 is TGTGCCAGCAGCCCCCTTAGCGGGAGTAACGACGAGCAGTACTTC.

The chain combines TRBV30 with TRBJ2-7; a possible D gene is TRBD1 (6 bases). This CDR3 spans 15 amino acids. Germline V gives CDR1 GTSNPN, CDR2 SVGIG (reference sequence). Trimming took off 0 bases at V and 1 base at J, with 13 bases between the two ends. As DNA, the CDR3 is TGTGCCTGGAGTGTACAGGGCCGGCCTTCCTACGAGCAGTACTTC. It codes for CAWSVQGRPSYEQYF.

The V and J genes are TRBV5-1 and TRBJ1-1; 9 bases are shared with TRBD1. Losses at the gene ends were 6 bases for V and 2 bases for J; bases not matched to a gene: 11. Germline values: CDR1 SGHRS, CDR2 YFSETQ. The CDR3 length is 16 residues. As DNA, the CDR3 is TGCGCCAGCACCTTTATGGACAGGGGTCAAAACACTGAAGCTTTCTTT. Its translation is CASTFMDRGQNTEAFF. Supplemented by reference TRBV5-1 and TRBJ1-1, the full variable domain reads KAGVTQTPRYLIKTRGQQVTLSCSPISGHRSVSWYQQTPGQGLQFLFEYFSETQRNKGNFPGRFSGRQFSNSRSEMNVSTLELGDSALYLCASTFMDRGQNTEAFFGQGTRLTVV.

This chain uses TRBV11-3 with TRBJ2-5, with 11 bases identical to TRBD1. V shed 4 bases and J 3 bases; nucleotides not matched to a gene: 7. The CDR3 has 16 residues. Germline V gives CDR1 SGHNT, CDR2 YENEEA. In nucleotides, the CDR3 is TGTGCCAGCAGCTGGGGGACAGGGGGAGGAGAAGAGACCCAGTACTTC. Translating gives CASSWGTGGGEETQYF.

This clone has a single count. The rearrangement joins TRBV5-1 to TRBJ1-1; D might be TRBD1 (5 bases). V lost 2 bases and J 5 bases, leaving 7 bases between the germline ends. Per germline, CDR1 SGHRS and CDR2 YFSETQ. The CDR3 has 12 residues. Written as DNA, the CDR3 is TGCGCCAGCAGCTTAAAGGGGACTGAAGCTTTCTTT. Its translation: CASSLKGTEAFF.

A few counts support this clone. The chain has TRBV6-1 and TRBJ2-7; the match to TRBD1 covers 8 bases. Trimming removed 5 bases from V and 2 bases from J; junction bases left unmatched: 2. Germline V lookup: CDR1 MNHNS, CDR2 SASEGT. CDR3 length: 13 residues. The CDR3 region is CASSRQGPYEQYF. CDR3 DNA sequence: TGTGCCAGCAGTAGACAGGGGCCCTACGAGCAGTACTTC.